This T cell receptor beta chain came from a study of T cell repertoires in cytomegalovirus infection. Overall study context: Researchers turned to recently identified HLA-C-restricted CMV epitopes as well as well-studied HLA-B-restricted ones. Shared public TCR beta signatures pointed to both CMV infection and a matching HLA type.

A few counts support this clonotype. Its antigen is currently unknown. One entry per CDR3 protein results from TCRdb running MiXCR on the reads. Of around 900,000 distinct CDR3 sequences listed, 30% to 40% are singletons. The CDR3 extends over 17 amino acids. In germline, CDR1 is MNHNY, CDR2 SVGAGI (reference sequence). With 7 bases clipped from V and 5 bases from J, the junction kept 16 bases outside the gene matches. Study results and limitations: Within the response measured ex vivo, HLA-C-restricted CMV-specific TCR beta clonotypes were dominant.

The gene calls are TRBV6-6 and TRBJ2-1, with TRBD1 matching 8 bases. The material sequenced was cultured CD8+ T cells from PBMCs, taken from culture after CMV antigen stimulation. The clonotype comes from a human donor in good health (CMV status not recorded). Some clones in this sample may be carry-over from other donors' samples. The CDR3 nucleotides are TGTGCCAGCACCGAGGGGCAGGGGGCAGGATCGAACAATGAGCAGTTCTTC. It codes for CASTEGQGAGSNNEQFF.